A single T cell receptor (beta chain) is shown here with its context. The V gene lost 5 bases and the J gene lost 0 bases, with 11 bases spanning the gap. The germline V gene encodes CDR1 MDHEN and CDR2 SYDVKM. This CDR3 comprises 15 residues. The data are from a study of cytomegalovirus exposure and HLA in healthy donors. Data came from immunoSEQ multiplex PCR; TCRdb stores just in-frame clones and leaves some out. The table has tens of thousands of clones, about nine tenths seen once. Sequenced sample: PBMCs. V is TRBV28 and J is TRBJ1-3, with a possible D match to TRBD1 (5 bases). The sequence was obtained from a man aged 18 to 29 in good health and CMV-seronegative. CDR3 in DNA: TGTGCCAGCAGTGCGTACAGGTTCTCTGGAAACACCATATATTTT. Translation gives CASSAYRFSGNTIYF. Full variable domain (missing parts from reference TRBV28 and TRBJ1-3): DVKVTQSSRYLVKRTGEKVFLECVQDMDHENMFWYRQDPGLGLRLIYFSYDVKMKEKGDIPEGYSVSREKKERFSLILESASTNQTSMYLCASSAYRFSGNTIYFGEGSWLTVV.